A single sample gave rise to the 10 T cell receptor beta chains below, sequenced in a study of OX40 agonist ivuxolimab in advanced cancers. Sequencing was performed with immunoSEQ multiplex PCR; in TCRdb, only in-frame clones are kept and a portion is missing. Of about 93,000 clones listed, about 91% are singletons. The sequenced sample was CD4+ or CD8+ T cells sorted from blood, obtained in a trial of the OX40 agonist ivuxolimab. Receptors originate from an adult with an advanced solid tumor such as melanoma, head and neck, liver or kidney cancer.

The chain recombines TRBV30 with TRBJ1-1; D gene unclear. Germline V lookup: CDR1 GTSNPN, CDR2 SVGIG (reference sequence). Trimming took off 5 bases at V and 9 bases at J, with 19 bases between the two ends. The CDR3 is 13 residues long. CDR3 DNA: TGTGCCTGGGTCCCGGGTTCGGCCGACCAAGCTTTCTTT. Its translation is CAWVPGSADQAFF.

V gene TRBV9 combines with J gene TRBJ1-3, with a possible D match to TRBD1 (5 bases). The CDR3 covers 18 residues. CDR1 and CDR2 (germline): SGDLS, YYNGEE. Trimming left V 0 bases short and J 3 bases short, with 19 bases between. CDR3 loop: CASSVGGSFGTFGNTIYF. The CDR3 DNA reads TGTGCCAGCAGCGTAGGTGGCAGTTTCGGGACCTTTGGAAACACCATATATTTT.

The V call is TRBV30, the J call TRBJ2-1; D remains unclear. Per the germline V gene, CDR1 is GTSNPN and CDR2 is SVGIG (reference sequence). The CDR3 runs 15 residues. Trimming shortened V by 5 bases and J by 5 bases, and 19 bases separated the two germline ends. CDR3 in DNA: TGTGCCTGGGGAGTGAACCACAAATCGAACAATGAGCAGTTCTTC. It specifies CAWGVNHKSNNEQFF. Combining the CDR3 with reference TRBV30 and TRBJ2-1 gives the whole variable domain SQTIHQWPATLVQPVGSPLSLECTVEGTSNPNLYWYRQAAGRGLQLLFYSVGIGQISSEVPQNLSASRPQDRQFILSSKKLLLSDSGFYLCAWGVNHKSNNEQFFGPGTRLTVL.

The chain links TRBV30 to TRBJ2-3, with 7 bases identical to TRBD2. Per germline, CDR1 GTSNPN and CDR2 SVGIG (reference sequence). V lost 6 bases, J lost 2 bases, and 5 bases stayed unmatched. The CDR3 extends over 13 amino acids. The CDR3 region has the DNA TGTGCCTGCCTAGCGGAGGACACAGATACGCAGTATTTT. Amino acid sequence: CACLAEDTDTQYF.

The gene calls are TRBV7-8 and TRBJ2-7; 8 bases match TRBD1. Germline V gives CDR1 SGHVS, CDR2 FQNEAQ. The V gene end was trimmed by 1 base and the J gene end by 3 bases; junction bases not matched to a gene: 8. The CDR3 runs to 16 residues. Here the CDR3 DNA reads TGTGCCAGCAGCTTAGGTTCCGGACAGGGCCGCTACGAGCAGTACTTC. Protein sequence: CASSLGSGQGRYEQYF.

The chain is built from TRBV5-1 and TRBJ2-7; 10 positions match TRBD2. Germline CDR1 SGHRS, CDR2 YFSETQ. The CDR3 consists of 15 residues. Trimming removed 1 base from V and 0 bases from J; junction bases left unmatched: 1. CDR3 sequence (DNA): TGCGCCAGCAGCTTGCGGACTAGCGGCTCCTACGAGCAGTACTTC. Translating it yields CASSLRTSGSYEQYF.

V and J are TRBV19 and TRBJ2-3, with 8 positions matching TRBD2. The V and J ends lost 2 bases and 6 bases, in that order; junction bases with no gene match: 7. Germline loops: CDR1 LNHDA, CDR2 SQIVND (reference sequence). This CDR3 region has 15 residues. The CDR3 protein is CASSIISGEADTQYF. CDR3 coding DNA: TGTGCCAGTAGTATAATTAGCGGGGAGGCCGATACGCAGTATTTT.

This chain joins TRBV10-3 and TRBJ1-2; D is ambiguous. The V and J ends lost 2 bases and 2 bases respectively, with 3 bases between them. The CDR3 runs 12 residues. Per the germline V gene, CDR1 is ENHRY and CDR2 is SYGVKD. The DNA of the CDR3 is TGTGCCATCAGTGAGGGAAACTATGGCTACACCTTC. This gives the protein CAISEGNYGYTF.

The chain couples TRBV6-5 to TRBJ2-7; D is unresolved. V gave up 7 bases and J gave up 1 base, with 5 bases separating them. CDR3 length: 11 residues. Germline V gives CDR1 MNHEY, CDR2 SVGAGI. The CDR3: CASTLSYEQYF. CDR3 in DNA: TGTGCCAGCACCCTATCCTACGAGCAGTACTTC.

This chain uses TRBV6-5 with TRBJ2-1, with 14 bases identical to TRBD2. Germline CDR1 and CDR2: MNHEY and SVGAGI. The V and J ends lost 6 bases and 6 bases, in that order; junction bases with no gene match: 1. This CDR3 is 14 amino acids long. The CDR3 bases are TGTGCCAGCAGGGGACTAGCGGGAGTCAATGAGCAGTTCTTC. It specifies CASRGLAGVNEQFF.